These 8 T cell receptor beta chains originate from one sample sequenced in a study of OX40 agonist ivuxolimab in advanced cancers. Method: immunoSEQ multiplex PCR; TCRdb's copy keeps in-frame clones and lacks some. The sample yields about 90,000 clones, 91% seen once. The sample consisted of CD4+ or CD8+ T cells sorted from blood, taken in a trial of the OX40 agonist ivuxolimab. These receptor sequences come from an adult with an advanced solid tumor such as melanoma, head and neck, liver or kidney cancer.

This chain links TRBV7-3 with TRBJ2-5; TRBD2 is a possible D gene (6 bases). V lost 4 bases to trimming and J lost 2 bases, with 8 bases between them. Germline CDR1 SGHTA, CDR2 FQGTGA. There are 13 residues in the CDR3. The CDR3 protein is CASSYGLQETQYF. The DNA for the CDR3 is TGTGCCAGCAGCTACGGACTACAAGAGACCCAGTACTTC.

The chain couples TRBV11-2 to TRBJ2-7, with 9 bases fitting TRBD2. Germline-derived CDR1 and CDR2 are SGHAT and FQNNGV. The CDR3 totals 15 residues. V lost 5 bases, J lost 0 bases, and 5 bases stayed unmatched. The CDR3 DNA sequence: TGTGCCAGCAGCCGACCGACTAGCGGCTCCTACGAGCAGTACTTC. It encodes CASSRPTSGSYEQYF.

The V gene is TRBV21-1, the J gene TRBJ1-1. TRBV21-1 represents a pseudogene. This CDR3 comprises 15 residues. The CDR3 coding sequence is TGTGCCAGCAGCAAAGACATTCCGACGAACACTGAAGCTTTCTTT. Translation gives CASSKDIPTNTEAFF.

This chain uses TRBV10-3 with TRBJ1-2; possibly TRBD1 for D (6 bases). The germline V gene has CDR1 ENHRY and CDR2 SYGVKD. Deletions cut 5 bases from V and 4 bases from J, with 14 bases between. There are 14 residues in the CDR3. CDR3 residues: CAISSDQGSYGYTF. For the CDR3, the DNA is TGTGCCATCAGTTCCGACCAGGGGAGCTATGGCTACACCTTC.

This sequence joins TRBV13 and TRBJ2-7; D is unresolved. V was pared by 1 base and J by 1 base, with 8 bases between. The CDR3 has 14 amino acids. Germline CDR1 PRHDT, CDR2 FYEKMQ (reference sequence). The CDR3 region is CASSLVGRSYEQYF. CDR3 bases: TGTGCCAGCAGCTTAGTTGGCAGATCCTACGAGCAGTACTTC. The entire variable domain, with the rest obtained from reference TRBV13 and TRBJ2-7, is as follows: AAGVIQSPRHLIKEKRETATLKCYPIPRHDTVYWYQQGPGQDPQFLISFYEKMQSDKGSIPDRFSAQQFSDYHSELNMSSLELGDSALYFCASSLVGRSYEQYFGPGTRLTVT.

V is TRBV29-1 and J is TRBJ2-5; either TRBD1 or TRBD2 may fit D (6 bases each). The ends were cut back, 7 bases at V and 5 bases at J, with 14 bases in the middle. CDR3 size: 12 residues. Germline V gene data show CDR1 as SQVTM and CDR2 as ANQGSEA. CDR3 bases: TGCAGCGCCGAACCGGGGGCGGAGACCCAGTACTTC. Protein sequence: CSAEPGAETQYF.

This clone was detected a few times. V gene TRBV27 combines with J gene TRBJ1-5; 8 bases fit TRBD1. The CDR3 covers 14 residues. Germline CDR1 MNHEY, CDR2 SMNVEV (reference sequence). V shed 5 bases, J shed 5 bases, and the junction held 5 bases outside the gene matches. The CDR3 nucleotides read TGTGCCAGCAGTACCAGGGGGCTTGATCAGCCCCAGCATTTT. This codes for CASSTRGLDQPQHF.

This chain uses TRBV9 with TRBJ2-1; 8 bases agree with TRBD1. From germline, CDR1 is SGDLS and CDR2 YYNGEE. The CDR3 is made up of 17 amino acids. With V trimmed by 4 bases and J by 7 bases, 16 bases remained unmatched. CDR3: CASSSNPDRDPLNEQFF. The DNA for the CDR3 is TGTGCCAGCAGCTCAAACCCGGACAGGGATCCCCTAAATGAGCAGTTCTTC. Based on the CDR3 plus reference TRBV9 and TRBJ2-1, the full variable domain is DSGVTQTPKHLITATGQRVTLRCSPRSGDLSVYWYQQSLDQGLQFLIQYYNGEERAKGNILERFSAQQFPDLHSELNLSSLELGDSALYFCASSSNPDRDPLNEQFFGPGTRLTVL.